These 13 T cell receptor beta chains were all obtained from the same sample, sequenced in a study of blood T cell repertoires in COVID-19. The table came from immunoSEQ multiplex PCR; TCRdb's copy has only in-frame clones and leaves some out. The sample has nearly 400,000 clones; roughly 86% are singletons. The sample taken for sequencing was PBMCs or T cells enriched from blood (not recorded which). The origin of the receptors is a woman between 25 and 40 years old who had recovered from COVID-19.

The chain employs TRBV10-3 and TRBJ2-1; 14 bases match TRBD2. The CDR3 contains 16 residues. V shed 3 bases and J 8 bases; nucleotides not matched to a gene: 6. Germline CDR1 ENHRY, CDR2 SYGVKD. This chain's CDR3 is CAISDPGTSGRDEQFF. CDR3 bases: TGTGCCATCAGTGACCCGGGGACTAGCGGGAGAGATGAGCAGTTCTTC.

The rearrangement joins TRBV15 to TRBJ1-6, with TRBD1 matching 8 bases. Germline CDR1 and CDR2: LNHNV and YYDKDF (reference sequence). This CDR3 contains 15 residues. J lost 5 bases, V lost 5 bases, and 5 bases had no gene match. The CDR3: CATSGGTGDNSPLHF. The CDR3 DNA follows: TGTGCCACCAGCGGAGGGACAGGTGATAATTCACCCCTCCACTTT.

The CDR3: CASSLGKGKPYEQYF. The CDR3 DNA reads as TGTGCCAGCAGCTTAGGAAAGGGGAAGCCCTACGAGCAGTACTTC. The chain combines TRBV7-9 with TRBJ2-7; possible D gene TRBD1, 5 bases. Deletions cut 1 base from V and 2 bases from J, with 12 bases between. CDR1 and CDR2 from the germline V gene are SEHNR and FQNEAQ (reference sequence). The CDR3 consists of 15 residues.

This clone was observed once. The junction differs from germline at one of its ends, possibly a read error. The chain is built from TRBV4-1 and TRBJ1-6; D may be TRBD1 (5 bases). CDR3 size: 15 residues. Germline V lookup: CDR1 MGHRA, CDR2 YSYEKL. The CDR3 reads CASSQDSPPNSPLHF. The CDR3 DNA follows: TGCGCCAGCAGTCAAGACAGTCCCCCAAATTCACCCCTCCACTTT.

The V and J genes are TRBV19 and TRBJ1-5; TRBD1 aligns across 7 bases. The V gene's germline CDR1 is LNHDA and CDR2 SQIVND (reference sequence). The J segment lost 9 bases and the V segment lost 7 bases, leaving 15 bases of the junction unmatched. The CDR3 sequence is 15 residues long. The CDR3 bases are TGTGCCAGTACCCCCTCGGGGACAGATTATAGGCCCCAGCATTTT. As protein: CASTPSGTDYRPQHF.

This chain uses TRBV30 with TRBJ1-5; TRBD1 matches 8 bases. J was trimmed by 5 bases and V by 0 bases; bases with no gene match: 9. The CDR3 is made up of 16 amino acids. In germline, CDR1 is GTSNPN, CDR2 SVGIG (reference sequence). The CDR3 DNA reads TGTGCCTGGAGTGTCTCCAGGGGGCGAACCGATCAGCCCCAGCATTTT. It is translated as CAWSVSRGRTDQPQHF.

V gene TRBV7-9 combines with J gene TRBJ1-4, with TRBD1 identical over 7 bases. CDR1 and CDR2 from the germline V gene are SEHNR and FQNEAQ (reference sequence). This CDR3 has 16 residues. The J segment lost 5 bases and the V segment lost 5 bases, leaving 11 bases of the junction unmatched. The CDR3 loop is CASSQRDGTENEKLFF. In nucleotides, the CDR3 is TGTGCCAGCAGCCAGAGAGACGGGACAGAGAATGAAAAACTGTTTTTT.

The gene calls are TRBV11-3 and TRBJ2-2; 9 nucleotides align to TRBD2. This CDR3 has 16 residues. The germline gives CDR1 SGHNT, CDR2 YENEEA. V dropped 3 bases and J dropped 4; count of bases not matched to a gene: 6. The CDR3 is CASSFIAGASTGELFF. CDR3 DNA sequence: TGTGCCAGCAGCTTTATAGCGGGAGCTAGCACCGGGGAGCTGTTTTTT.

V gene TRBV4-1 combines with J gene TRBJ2-1; 12 bases line up with TRBD2. Germline V CDR1 and CDR2: MGHRA, YSYEKL. The CDR3 has 17 residues. V lost 3 bases and J lost 2; bases outside the gene matches: 5. CDR3 in amino acids: CASSQGTSGHTYNEQFF. In DNA form, the CDR3 reads TGCGCCAGCAGCCAGGGGACTAGCGGGCACACCTACAATGAGCAGTTCTTC.

This clone appeared once. The V call is TRBV15, the J call TRBJ2-7; D perhaps matches TRBD2 (8 bases). V was trimmed by 6 bases and J by 3 bases, leaving 18 bases between them. Germline V gives CDR1 LNHNV, CDR2 YYDKDF (reference sequence). This CDR3 comprises 15 residues. The CDR3 is CATRRQGLGDYEQYF. For the CDR3, the DNA is TGTGCCACCAGAAGACAGGGACTAGGTGACTACGAGCAGTACTTC.

The table lists this clone with a count of one. The rearrangement uses TRBV29-1 and TRBJ2-1, with D possibly being TRBD1 (6 bases). V lost 5 bases, J lost 0 bases, and 8 bases lay in between. Germline values: CDR1 SQVTM, CDR2 ANQGSEA. The CDR3 sequence is 13 residues long. The CDR3 reads CSVQGRSYNEQFF. CDR3 in DNA: TGCAGCGTTCAGGGGCGCTCCTACAATGAGCAGTTCTTC.

The chain is built from TRBV7-2 and TRBJ2-7, with 8 nucleotides matching TRBD2. The trim removed 5 bases at V and 3 bases at J, leaving 9 bases unmatched. This CDR3 contains 15 residues. Germline CDR1 and CDR2: SGHTA and FQGNSA. The DNA for the CDR3 is TGTGCCAGCAGCGGCAGCCGGGAGGGTTTCTACGAGCAGTACTTC. Translated: CASSGSREGFYEQYF.

This clone occurred once. The chain couples TRBV2 to TRBJ2-7; weak D call: TRBD1 (6 bases). V was trimmed by 8 bases and J by 5 bases, leaving 16 bases between them. CDR1 is SNHLY and CDR2 is FYNNEI in the germline V gene. CDR3 length: 13 residues. The CDR3 bases are TGTGCCAGCCTCTCGGCAGGGGCGGACGAGCAGTACTTC. Translation: CASLSAGADEQYF.